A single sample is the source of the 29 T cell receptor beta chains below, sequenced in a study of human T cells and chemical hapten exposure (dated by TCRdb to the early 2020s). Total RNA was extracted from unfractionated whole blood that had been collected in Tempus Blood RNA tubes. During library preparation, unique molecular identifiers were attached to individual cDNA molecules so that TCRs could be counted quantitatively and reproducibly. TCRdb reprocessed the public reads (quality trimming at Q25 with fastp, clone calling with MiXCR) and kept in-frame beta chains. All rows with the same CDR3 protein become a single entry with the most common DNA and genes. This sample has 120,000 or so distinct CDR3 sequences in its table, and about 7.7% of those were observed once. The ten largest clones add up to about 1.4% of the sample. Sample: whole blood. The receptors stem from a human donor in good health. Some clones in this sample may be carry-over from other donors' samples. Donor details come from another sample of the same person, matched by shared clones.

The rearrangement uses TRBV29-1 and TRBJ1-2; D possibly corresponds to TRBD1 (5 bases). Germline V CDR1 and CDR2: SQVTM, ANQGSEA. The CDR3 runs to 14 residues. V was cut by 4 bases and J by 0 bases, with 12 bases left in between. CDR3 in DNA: TGCAGCGTTGTGGGGGAGGACACTAACTATGGCTACACCTTC. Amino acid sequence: CSVVGEDTNYGYTF.

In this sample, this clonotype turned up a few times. The CDR3 coding sequence is TGTGCCAGCAGTGGACGACAGGGGGACAGTTCACCCCTCCACTTT. Its translation is CASSGRQGDSSPLHF. The chain uses TRBV6-1 and TRBJ1-6, with TRBD1 identical over 9 bases. V lost 4 bases, J lost 9 bases, and 7 bases stayed unmatched. The CDR3 totals 15 residues. In germline, CDR1 is MNHNS, CDR2 SASEGT.

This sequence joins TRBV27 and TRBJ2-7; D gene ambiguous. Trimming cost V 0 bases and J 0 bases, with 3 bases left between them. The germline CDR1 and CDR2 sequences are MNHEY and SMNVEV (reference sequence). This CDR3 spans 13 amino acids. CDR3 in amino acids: CASSLSYSYEQYF. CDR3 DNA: TGTGCCAGCAGTTTATCCTACTCCTACGAGCAGTACTTC.

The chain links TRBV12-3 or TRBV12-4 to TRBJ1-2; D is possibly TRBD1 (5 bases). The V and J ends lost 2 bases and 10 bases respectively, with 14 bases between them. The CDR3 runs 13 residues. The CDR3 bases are TGTGCCAGCAGTTTAACCGACCGGGGGAACTACACCTTC. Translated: CASSLTDRGNYTF.

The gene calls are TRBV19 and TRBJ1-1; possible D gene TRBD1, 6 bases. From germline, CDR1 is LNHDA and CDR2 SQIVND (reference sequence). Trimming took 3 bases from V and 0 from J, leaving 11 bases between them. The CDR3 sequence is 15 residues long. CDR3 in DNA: TGTGCCAGTAGTATTCGGGGGGCATTGAACACTGAAGCTTTCTTT. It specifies CASSIRGALNTEAFF.

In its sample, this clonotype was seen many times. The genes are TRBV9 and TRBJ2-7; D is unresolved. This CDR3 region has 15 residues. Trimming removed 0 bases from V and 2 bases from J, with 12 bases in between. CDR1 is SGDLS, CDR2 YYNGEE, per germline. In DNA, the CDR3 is TGTGCCAGCAGCGTAGTTGGCGACTCCCCCTACGAGCAGTACTTC. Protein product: CASSVVGDSPYEQYF.

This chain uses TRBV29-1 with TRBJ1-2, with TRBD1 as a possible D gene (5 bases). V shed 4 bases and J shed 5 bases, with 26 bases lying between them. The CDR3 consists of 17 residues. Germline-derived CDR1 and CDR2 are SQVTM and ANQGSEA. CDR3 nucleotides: TGCAGCGTTGGAGGCCGGGGGGGTCCTTCTCTTCGATATGGCTACACCTTC. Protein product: CSVGGRGGPSLRYGYTF.

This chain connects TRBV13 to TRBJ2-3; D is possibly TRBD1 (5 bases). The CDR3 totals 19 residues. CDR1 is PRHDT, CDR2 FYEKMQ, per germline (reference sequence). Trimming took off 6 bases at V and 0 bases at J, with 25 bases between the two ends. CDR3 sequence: CASSVSPTGEAKSTDTQYF. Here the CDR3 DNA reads TGTGCCAGCAGTGTTAGCCCCACAGGTGAAGCTAAAAGCACAGATACGCAGTATTTT.

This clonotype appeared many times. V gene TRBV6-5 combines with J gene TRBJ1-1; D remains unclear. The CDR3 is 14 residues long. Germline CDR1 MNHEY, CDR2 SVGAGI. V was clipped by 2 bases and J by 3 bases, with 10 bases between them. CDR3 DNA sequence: TGTGCCAGCAGTTACAGTGGCGAGGACACTGAAGCTTTCTTT. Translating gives CASSYSGEDTEAFF.

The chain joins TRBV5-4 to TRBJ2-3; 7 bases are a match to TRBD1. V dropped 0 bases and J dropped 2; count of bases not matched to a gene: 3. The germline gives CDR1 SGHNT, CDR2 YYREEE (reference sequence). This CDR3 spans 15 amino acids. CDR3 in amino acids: CASSLVQGPTDTQYF. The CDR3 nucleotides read TGTGCCAGCAGCTTGGTACAGGGGCCCACAGATACGCAGTATTTT. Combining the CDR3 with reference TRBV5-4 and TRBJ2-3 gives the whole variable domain ETGVTQSPTHLIKTRGQQVTLRCSSQSGHNTVSWYQQALGQGPQFIFQYYREEENGRGNFPPRFSGLQFPNYSSELNVNALELDDSALYLCASSLVQGPTDTQYFGPGTRLTVL.

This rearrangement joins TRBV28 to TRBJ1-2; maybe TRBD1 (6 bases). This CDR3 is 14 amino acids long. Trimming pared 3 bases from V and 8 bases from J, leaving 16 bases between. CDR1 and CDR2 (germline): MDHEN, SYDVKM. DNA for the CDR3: TGTGCCAGCAGTTTGGGGACAACACCTGGGGGCTACACCTTC. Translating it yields CASSLGTTPGGYTF.

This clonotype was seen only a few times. CDR3 amino acids: CASSEVKGRSEAFF. CDR3 sequence (DNA): TGTGCCAGCAGTGAAGTGAAGGGGAGGTCTGAAGCTTTCTTT. The chain carries TRBV2 and TRBJ1-1, with D perhaps TRBD1 (5 bases). With 1 base removed from V and 6 bases from J, the gap between germline ends came to 12 bases. The germline CDR1 and CDR2 sequences are SNHLY and FYNNEI. The CDR3 sequence is 14 residues long.

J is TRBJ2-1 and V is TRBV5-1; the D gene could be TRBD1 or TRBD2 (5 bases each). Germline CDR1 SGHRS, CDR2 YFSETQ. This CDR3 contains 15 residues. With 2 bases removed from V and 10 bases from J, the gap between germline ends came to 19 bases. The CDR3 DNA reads TGCGCCAGCAGCTTAACCGGGACGGGTTTTCTGGAGCAGTTCTTC. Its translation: CASSLTGTGFLEQFF.

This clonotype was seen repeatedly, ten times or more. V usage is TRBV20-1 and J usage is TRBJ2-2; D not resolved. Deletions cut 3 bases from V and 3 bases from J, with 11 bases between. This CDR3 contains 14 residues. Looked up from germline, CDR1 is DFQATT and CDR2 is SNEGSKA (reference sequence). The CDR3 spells CSASSGFHTGELFF. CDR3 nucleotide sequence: TGCAGTGCTAGTTCCGGGTTCCACACCGGGGAGCTGTTTTTT.

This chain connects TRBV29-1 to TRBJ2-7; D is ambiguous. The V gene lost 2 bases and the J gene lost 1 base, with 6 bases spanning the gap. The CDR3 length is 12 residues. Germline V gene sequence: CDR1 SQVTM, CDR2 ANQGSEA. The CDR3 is CSVELRSYEQYF. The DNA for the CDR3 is TGCAGCGTTGAATTGAGGTCCTACGAGCAGTACTTC.

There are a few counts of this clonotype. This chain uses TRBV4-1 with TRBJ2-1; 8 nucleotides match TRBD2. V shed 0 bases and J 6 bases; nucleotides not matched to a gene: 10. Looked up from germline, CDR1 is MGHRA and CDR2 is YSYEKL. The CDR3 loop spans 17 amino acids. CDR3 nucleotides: TGCGCCAGCAGCCAAGAACCCACGGGAGGGCCCTTCAATGAGCAGTTCTTC. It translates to CASSQEPTGGPFNEQFF.

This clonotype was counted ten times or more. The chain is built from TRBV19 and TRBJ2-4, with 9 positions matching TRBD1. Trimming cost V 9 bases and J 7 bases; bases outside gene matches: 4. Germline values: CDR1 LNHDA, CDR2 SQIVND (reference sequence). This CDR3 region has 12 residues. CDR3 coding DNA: TGTGCCAGCAAGGGGACAGGGAACATTCAGTACTTC. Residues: CASKGTGNIQYF.

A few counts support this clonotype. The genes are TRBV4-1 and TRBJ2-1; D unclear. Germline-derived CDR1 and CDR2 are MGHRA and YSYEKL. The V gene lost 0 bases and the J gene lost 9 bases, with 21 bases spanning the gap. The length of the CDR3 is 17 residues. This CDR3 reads CASSQDTTVLPHSEQFF. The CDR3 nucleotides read TGCGCCAGCAGCCAAGATACGACGGTATTACCCCACAGTGAGCAGTTCTTC.

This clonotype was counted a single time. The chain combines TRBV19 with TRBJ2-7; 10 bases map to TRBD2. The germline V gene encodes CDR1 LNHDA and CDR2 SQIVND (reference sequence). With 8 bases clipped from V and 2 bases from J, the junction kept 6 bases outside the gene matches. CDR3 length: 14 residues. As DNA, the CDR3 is TGTGCCAGTGCTAGCGGGAGTGGGGCCTACGAGCAGTACTTC. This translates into CASASGSGAYEQYF.

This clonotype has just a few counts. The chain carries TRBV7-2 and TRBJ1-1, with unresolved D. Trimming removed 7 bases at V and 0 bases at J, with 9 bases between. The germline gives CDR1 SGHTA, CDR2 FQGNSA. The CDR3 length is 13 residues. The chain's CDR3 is CASTWYLNTEAFF. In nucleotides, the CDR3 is TGTGCCAGCACCTGGTATTTGAACACTGAAGCTTTCTTT.

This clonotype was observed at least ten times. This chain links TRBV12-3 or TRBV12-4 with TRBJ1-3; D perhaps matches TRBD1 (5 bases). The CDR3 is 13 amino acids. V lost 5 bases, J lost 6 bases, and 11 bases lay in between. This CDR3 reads CASSPVGTNTIYF. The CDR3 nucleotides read TGTGCCAGCAGTCCGGTGGGGACAAACACCATATATTTT.

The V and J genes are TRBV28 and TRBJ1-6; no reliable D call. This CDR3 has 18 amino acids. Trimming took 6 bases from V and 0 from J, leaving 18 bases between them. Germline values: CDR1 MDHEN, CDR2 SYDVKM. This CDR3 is CASSRTPGFSSYNSPLHF. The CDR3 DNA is TGTGCCAGCAGCCGAACGCCAGGCTTCAGCTCCTATAATTCACCCCTCCACTTT.

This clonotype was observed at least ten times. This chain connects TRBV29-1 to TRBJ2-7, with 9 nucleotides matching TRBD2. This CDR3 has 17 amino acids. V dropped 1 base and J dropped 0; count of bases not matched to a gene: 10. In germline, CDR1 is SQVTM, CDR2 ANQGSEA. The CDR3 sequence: CSVEVASGARSSYEQYF. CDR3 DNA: TGCAGCGTTGAAGTGGCTAGCGGGGCCCGGAGCTCCTACGAGCAGTACTTC.

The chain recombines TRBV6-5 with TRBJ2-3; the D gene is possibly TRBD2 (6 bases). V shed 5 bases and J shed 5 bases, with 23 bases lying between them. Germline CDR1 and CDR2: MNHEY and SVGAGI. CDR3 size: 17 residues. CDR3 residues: CASSRFDSGPERDTQYF. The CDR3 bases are TGTGCCAGCAGTAGATTCGACAGCGGGCCCGAGAGAGATACGCAGTATTTT.

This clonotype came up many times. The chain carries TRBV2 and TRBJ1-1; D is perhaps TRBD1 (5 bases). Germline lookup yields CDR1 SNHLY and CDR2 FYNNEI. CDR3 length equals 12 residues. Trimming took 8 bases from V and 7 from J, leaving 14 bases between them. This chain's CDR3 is CASLTGRGEAFF. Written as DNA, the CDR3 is TGTGCCAGCCTTACGGGGCGCGGTGAAGCTTTCTTT.

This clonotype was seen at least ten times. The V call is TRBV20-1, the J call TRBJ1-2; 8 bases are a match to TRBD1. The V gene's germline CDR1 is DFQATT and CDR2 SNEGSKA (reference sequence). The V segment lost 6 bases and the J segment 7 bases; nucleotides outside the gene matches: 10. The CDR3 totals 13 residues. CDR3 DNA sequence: TGCAGTGCCGCTCTCCAGGGGGCTATTGGCTACACCTTC. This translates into CSAALQGAIGYTF.

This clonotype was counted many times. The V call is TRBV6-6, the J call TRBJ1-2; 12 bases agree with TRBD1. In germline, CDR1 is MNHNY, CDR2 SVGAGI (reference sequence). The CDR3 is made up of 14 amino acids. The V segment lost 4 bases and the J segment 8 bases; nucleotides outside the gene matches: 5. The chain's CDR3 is CASSSGQGAQGYTF. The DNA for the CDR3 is TGTGCCAGCAGTTCGGGACAGGGGGCGCAAGGCTACACCTTC.

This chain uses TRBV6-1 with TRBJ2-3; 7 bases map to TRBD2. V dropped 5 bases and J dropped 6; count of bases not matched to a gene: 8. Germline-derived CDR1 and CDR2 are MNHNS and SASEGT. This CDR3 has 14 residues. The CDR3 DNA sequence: TGTGCCAGCAGTCCGGGGGGACCGAGGGATACGCAGTATTTT. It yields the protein CASSPGGPRDTQYF.

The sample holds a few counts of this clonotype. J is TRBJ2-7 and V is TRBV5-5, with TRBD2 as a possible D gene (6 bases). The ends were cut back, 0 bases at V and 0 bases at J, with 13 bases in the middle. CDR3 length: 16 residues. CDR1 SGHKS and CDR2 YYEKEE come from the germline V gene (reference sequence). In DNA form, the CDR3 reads TGTGCCAGCAGCTTGGTTCGTGGGGGGAACTCCTACGAGCAGTACTTC. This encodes CASSLVRGGNSYEQYF.